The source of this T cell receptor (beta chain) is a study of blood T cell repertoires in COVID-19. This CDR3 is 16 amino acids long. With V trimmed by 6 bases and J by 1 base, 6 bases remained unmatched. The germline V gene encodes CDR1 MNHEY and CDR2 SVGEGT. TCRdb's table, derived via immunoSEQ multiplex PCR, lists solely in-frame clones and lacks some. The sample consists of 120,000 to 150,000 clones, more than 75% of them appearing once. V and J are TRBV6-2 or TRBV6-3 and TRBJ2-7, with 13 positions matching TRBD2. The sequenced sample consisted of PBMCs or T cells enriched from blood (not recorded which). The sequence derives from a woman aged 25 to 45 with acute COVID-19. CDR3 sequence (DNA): TGTGCCAGCAGCCGGAGACTAGCGGGAGGATCCTACGAGCAGTACTTC. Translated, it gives CASSRRLAGGSYEQYF.